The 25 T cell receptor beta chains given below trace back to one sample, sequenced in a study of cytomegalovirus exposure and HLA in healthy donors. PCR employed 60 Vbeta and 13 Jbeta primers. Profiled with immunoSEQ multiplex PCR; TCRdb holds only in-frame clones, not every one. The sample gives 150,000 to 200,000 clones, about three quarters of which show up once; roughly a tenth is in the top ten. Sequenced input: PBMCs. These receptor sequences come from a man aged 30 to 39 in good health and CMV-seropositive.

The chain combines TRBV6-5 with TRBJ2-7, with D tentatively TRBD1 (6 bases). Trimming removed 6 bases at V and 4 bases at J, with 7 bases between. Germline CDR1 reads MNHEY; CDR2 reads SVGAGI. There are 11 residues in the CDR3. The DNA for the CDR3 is TGTGCCAGCAGGGGACAATACGAGCAGTACTTC. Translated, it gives CASRGQYEQYF.

The CDR3 DNA sequence: TGTGCCAGCTCACCTCTAGCGGGAGGTGTATCCGAGCAGTACTTC. Protein product: CASSPLAGGVSEQYF. This chain joins TRBV18 and TRBJ2-7; 11 bases map to TRBD2. Germline assignment: CDR1 KGHSH and CDR2 LQKENI. The CDR3 runs to 15 residues. The V gene end was trimmed by 3 bases and the J gene end by 6 bases; junction bases not matched to a gene: 7. The full variable domain, in which reference TRBV18 and TRBJ2-7 provide the parts outside the CDR3, is NAGVMQNPRHLVRRRGQEARLRCSPMKGHSHVYWYRQLPEEGLKFMVYLQKENIIDESGMPKERFSAEFPKEGPSILRIQQVVRGDSAAYFCASSPLAGGVSEQYFGPGTRLTVT.

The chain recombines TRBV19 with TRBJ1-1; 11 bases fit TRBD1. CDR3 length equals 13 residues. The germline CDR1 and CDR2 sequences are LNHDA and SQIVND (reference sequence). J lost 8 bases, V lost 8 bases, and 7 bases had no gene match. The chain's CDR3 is CASFGQGAWEAFF. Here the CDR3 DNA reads TGTGCCAGTTTCGGACAGGGGGCGTGGGAAGCTTTCTTT.

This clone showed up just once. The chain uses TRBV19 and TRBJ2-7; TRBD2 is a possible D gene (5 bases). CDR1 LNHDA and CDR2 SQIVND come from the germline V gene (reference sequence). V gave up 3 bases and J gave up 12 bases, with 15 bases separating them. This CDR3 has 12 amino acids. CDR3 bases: TGTGCCAGTAGTATTTCCAGCGGATCCGTGTACTTC. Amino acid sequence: CASSISSGSVYF.

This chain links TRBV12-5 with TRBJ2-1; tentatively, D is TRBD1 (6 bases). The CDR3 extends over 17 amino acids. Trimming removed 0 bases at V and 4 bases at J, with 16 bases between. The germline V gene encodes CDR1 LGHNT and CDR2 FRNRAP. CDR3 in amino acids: CASGLVLLEGVYNEQFF. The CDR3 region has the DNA TGTGCTAGTGGTTTGGTTCTTCTCGAGGGGGTTTACAATGAGCAGTTCTTC.

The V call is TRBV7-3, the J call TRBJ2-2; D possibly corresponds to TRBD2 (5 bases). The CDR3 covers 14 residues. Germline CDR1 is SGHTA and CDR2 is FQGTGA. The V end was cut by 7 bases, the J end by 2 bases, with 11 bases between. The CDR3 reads CASKIAHNTGELFF. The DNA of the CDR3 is TGTGCCAGCAAAATAGCGCATAACACCGGGGAGCTGTTTTTT.

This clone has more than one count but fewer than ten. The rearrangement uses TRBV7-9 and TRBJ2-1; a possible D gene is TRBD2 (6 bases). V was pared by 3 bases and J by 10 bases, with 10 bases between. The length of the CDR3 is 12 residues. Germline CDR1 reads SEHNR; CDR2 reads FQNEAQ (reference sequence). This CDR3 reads CASSFAGSEQFF. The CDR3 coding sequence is TGTGCCAGCAGCTTTGCGGGATCAGAGCAGTTCTTC.

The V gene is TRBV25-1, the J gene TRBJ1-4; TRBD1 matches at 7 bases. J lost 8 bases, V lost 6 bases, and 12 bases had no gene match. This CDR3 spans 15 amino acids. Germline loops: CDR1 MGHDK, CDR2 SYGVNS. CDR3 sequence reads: CASSLNRGKGEKLFF. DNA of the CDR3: TGTGCCAGCAGCCTGAACAGGGGAAAGGGGGAAAAACTGTTTTTT.

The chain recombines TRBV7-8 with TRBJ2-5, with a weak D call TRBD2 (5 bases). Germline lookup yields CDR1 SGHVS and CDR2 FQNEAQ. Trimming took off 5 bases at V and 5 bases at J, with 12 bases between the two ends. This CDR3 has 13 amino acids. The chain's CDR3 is CASSLFGGETQYF. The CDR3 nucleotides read TGTGCCAGCAGCCTCTTCGGCGGGGAGACCCAGTACTTC.

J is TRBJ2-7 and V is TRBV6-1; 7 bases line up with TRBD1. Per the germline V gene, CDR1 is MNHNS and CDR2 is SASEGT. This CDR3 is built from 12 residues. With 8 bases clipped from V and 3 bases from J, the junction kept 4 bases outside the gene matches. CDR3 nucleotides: TGTGCCAGCCCGGCAGGGGGCTACGAGCAGTACTTC. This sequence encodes CASPAGGYEQYF.

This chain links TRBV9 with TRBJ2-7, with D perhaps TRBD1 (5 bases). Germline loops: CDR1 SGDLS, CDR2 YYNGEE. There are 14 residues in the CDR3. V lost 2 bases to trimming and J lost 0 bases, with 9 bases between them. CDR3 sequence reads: CASSVQGDSYEQYF. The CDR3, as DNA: TGTGCCAGCAGCGTTCAAGGGGACTCCTACGAGCAGTACTTC.

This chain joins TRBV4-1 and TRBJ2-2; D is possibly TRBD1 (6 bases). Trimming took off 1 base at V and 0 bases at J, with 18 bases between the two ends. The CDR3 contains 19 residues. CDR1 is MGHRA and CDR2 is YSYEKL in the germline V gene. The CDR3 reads CASSQGLPNGQPNTGELFF. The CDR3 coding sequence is TGCGCCAGCAGCCAAGGGCTTCCAAACGGACAGCCGAACACCGGGGAGCTGTTTTTT.

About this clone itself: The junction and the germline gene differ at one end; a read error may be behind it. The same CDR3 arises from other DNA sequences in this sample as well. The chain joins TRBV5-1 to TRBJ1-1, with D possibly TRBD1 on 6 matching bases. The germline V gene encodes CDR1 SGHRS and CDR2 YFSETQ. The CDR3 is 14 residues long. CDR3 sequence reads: CASSGSGTRTEAFF. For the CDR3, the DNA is TGCGCTAGCAGCGGATCCGGGACACGCACTGAAGCTTTCTTT.

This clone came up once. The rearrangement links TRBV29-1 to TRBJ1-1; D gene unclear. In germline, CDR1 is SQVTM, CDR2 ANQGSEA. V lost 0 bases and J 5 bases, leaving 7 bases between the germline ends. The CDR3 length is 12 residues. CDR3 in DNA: TGCAGCGTTGAAGATGCGCGGACTGAAGCTTTCTTT. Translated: CSVEDARTEAFF.

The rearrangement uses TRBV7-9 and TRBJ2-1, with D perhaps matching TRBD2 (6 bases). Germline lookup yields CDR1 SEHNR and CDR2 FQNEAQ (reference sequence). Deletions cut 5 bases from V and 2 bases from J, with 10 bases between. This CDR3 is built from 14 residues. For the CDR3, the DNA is TGTGCCAGCAGCGCTGGCGGGACCTACAATGAGCAGTTCTTC. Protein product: CASSAGGTYNEQFF.

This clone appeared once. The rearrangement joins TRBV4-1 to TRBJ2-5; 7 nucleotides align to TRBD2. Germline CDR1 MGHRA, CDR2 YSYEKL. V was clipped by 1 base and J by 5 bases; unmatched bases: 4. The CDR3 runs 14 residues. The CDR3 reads CASSQGAGRETQYF. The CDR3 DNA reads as TGCGCCAGCAGCCAAGGAGCGGGAAGGGAGACCCAGTACTTC.

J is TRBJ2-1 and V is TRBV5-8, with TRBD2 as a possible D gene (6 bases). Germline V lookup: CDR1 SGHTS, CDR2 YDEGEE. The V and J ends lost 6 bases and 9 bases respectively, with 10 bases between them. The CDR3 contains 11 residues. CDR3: CASKGGTEQFF. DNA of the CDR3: TGTGCCAGCAAAGGAGGGACTGAGCAGTTCTTC.

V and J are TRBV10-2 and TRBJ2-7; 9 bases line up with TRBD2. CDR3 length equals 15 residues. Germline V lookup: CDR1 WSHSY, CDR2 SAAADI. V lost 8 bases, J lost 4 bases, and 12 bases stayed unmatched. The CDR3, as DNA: TGCGCCAGCCGACCCCATAGCGGGGGCAAGTACGAGCAGTACTTC. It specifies CASRPHSGGKYEQYF.

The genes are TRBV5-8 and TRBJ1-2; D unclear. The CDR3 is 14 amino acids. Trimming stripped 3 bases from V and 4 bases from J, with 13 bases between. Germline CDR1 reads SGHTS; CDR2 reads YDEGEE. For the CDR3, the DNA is TGTGCCAGCAGCTCCACCGGGATGTCCTATGGCTACACCTTC. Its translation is CASSSTGMSYGYTF.

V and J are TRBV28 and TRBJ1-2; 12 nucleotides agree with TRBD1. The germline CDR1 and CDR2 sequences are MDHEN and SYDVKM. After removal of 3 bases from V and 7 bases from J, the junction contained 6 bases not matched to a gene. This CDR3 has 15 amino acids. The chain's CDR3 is CASSFVGTGGSGYTF. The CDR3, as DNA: TGTGCCAGCAGTTTTGTCGGGACAGGGGGCAGTGGCTACACCTTC.

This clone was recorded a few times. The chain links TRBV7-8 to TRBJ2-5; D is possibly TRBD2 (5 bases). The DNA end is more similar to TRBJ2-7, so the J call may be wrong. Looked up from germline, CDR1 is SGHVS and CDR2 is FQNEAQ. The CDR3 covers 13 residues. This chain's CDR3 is CASSLERRYEQYF. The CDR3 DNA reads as TGTGCCAGCAGCTTAGAGCGGAGATACGAGCAGTACTTC.

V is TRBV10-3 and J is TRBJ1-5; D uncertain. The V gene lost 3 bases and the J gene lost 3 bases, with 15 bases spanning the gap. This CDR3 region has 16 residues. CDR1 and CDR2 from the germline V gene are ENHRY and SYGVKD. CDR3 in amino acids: CAISDARTGNNQPQHF. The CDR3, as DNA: TGTGCCATCAGTGACGCGAGGACGGGAAACAATCAGCCCCAGCATTTT.

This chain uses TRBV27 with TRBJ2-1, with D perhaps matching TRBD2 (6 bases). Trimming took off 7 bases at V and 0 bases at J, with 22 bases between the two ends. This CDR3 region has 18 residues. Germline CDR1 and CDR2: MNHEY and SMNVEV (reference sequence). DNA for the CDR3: TGTGCCAGCATTTCCTTAAGGGCTAGCGAGAGCTCCTACAATGAGCAGTTCTTC. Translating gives CASISLRASESSYNEQFF.

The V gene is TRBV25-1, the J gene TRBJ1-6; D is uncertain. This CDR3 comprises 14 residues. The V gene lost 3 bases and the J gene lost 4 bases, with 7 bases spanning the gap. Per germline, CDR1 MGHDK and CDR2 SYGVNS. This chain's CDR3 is CASSDRSYNSPLHF. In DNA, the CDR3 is TGTGCCAGCAGTGACAGGTCTTATAATTCACCCCTCCACTTT.

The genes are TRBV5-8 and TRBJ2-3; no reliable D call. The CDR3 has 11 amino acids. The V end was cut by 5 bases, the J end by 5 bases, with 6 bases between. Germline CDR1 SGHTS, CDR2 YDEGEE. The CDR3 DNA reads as TGTGCCAGCAGTTCTATAGATACGCAGTATTTT. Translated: CASSSIDTQYF.